The 23 T cell receptor beta chains presented below share a single source sample, sequenced in a study of regulatory T cells in long-lasting Graves disease. With iRepertoire HTBI primers and Arm-PCR of CDR3 regions, TCR beta libraries were built. From the multiplex PCR reads, TCRdb called clonotypes with MiXCR, one entry per CDR3 protein. The top ten hold about 19% of the sample, which has approximately 360,000 distinct CDR3 sequences, over 9.5% seen once. Specified time point: newly diagnosed GD, antithyroid drugs for less than 3 months. The TCR library was made from RNA that had been extracted from PBMCs in TRIzol. This sample also belongs to another study, concerning T cells in Graves' hyperthyroidism and ophthalmopathy.

The specimen was peripheral blood mononuclear cells (PBMCs), collected at new diagnosis, from a patient treated with antithyroid drugs. All receptors derive from a young woman with Graves disease.

This clonotype was seen repeatedly, ten times or more. The chain employs TRBV28 and TRBJ2-2; D is unresolved. Trimming took 4 bases from V and 2 from J, leaving 5 bases between them. The CDR3 runs to 13 residues. Germline CDR1 MDHEN, CDR2 SYDVKM. CDR3 sequence: CASSSKNTGELFF. As DNA, the CDR3 is TGTGCCAGCAGTTCGAAAAACACCGGGGAGCTGTTTTTT. Full variable domain (outside the CDR3, taken from reference TRBV28 and TRBJ2-2): DVKVTQSSRYLVKRTGEKVFLECVQDMDHENMFWYRQDPGLGLRLIYFSYDVKMKEKGDIPEGYSVSREKKERFSLILESASTNQTSMYLCASSSKNTGELFFGEGSRLTVL.

This clonotype has at least ten counts. V and J are TRBV7-3 and TRBJ2-2; 7 bases align to TRBD2. Looked up from germline, CDR1 is SGHTA and CDR2 is FQGTGA. The CDR3 has 15 residues. V gave up 8 bases and J gave up 3 bases; unmatched junction bases: 9. For the CDR3, the DNA is TGTGCCAGCGGGTTATCGGCGGGGGACACCGGGGAGCTGTTTTTT. Translating gives CASGLSAGDTGELFF.

The V call is TRBV6-2 or TRBV6-3, the J call TRBJ1-5; perhaps TRBD1 as D (5 bases). The ends were cut back, 6 bases at V and 4 bases at J, with 16 bases in the middle. CDR1 and CDR2 from the germline V gene are MNHEY and SVGEGT. The CDR3 is 15 residues long. This CDR3 is CASSPAGGRNQPQHF. The CDR3 DNA follows: TGTGCCAGCAGCCCCGCGGGGGGTAGGAATCAGCCCCAGCATTTT.

This clonotype was seen at least ten times. V usage is TRBV28 and J usage is TRBJ2-1; D possibly uses TRBD1 or TRBD2 (5 bases each). Germline V gene data show CDR1 as MDHEN and CDR2 as SYDVKM. The ends were cut back, 7 bases at V and 16 bases at J, with 32 bases in the middle. This CDR3 has 16 residues. CDR3 in DNA: TGTGCCAGCAACCCCTTATCCGGGACCGTACCCCGTCCGAGATTCTTC. Amino acids: CASNPLSGTVPRPRFF. Based on the CDR3 plus reference TRBV28 and TRBJ2-1, the full variable domain is DVKVTQSSRYLVKRTGEKVFLECVQDMDHENMFWYRQDPGLGLRLIYFSYDVKMKEKGDIPEGYSVSREKKERFSLILESASTNQTSMYLCASNPLSGTVPRPRFFGPGTRLTVL.

A few counts support this clonotype. The chain combines TRBV6-2 or TRBV6-3 with TRBJ2-3; 7 bases fit TRBD2. The junction had 11 bases not matched to a gene; V was cut back by 10 bases and J by 7 bases. The CDR3 is 13 residues long. CDR1 MNHEY and CDR2 SVGEGT come from the germline V gene. In DNA, the CDR3 is TGTGCCATCCAAAGCGGGGCATTATATACGCAGTATTTT. Translated, it gives CAIQSGALYTQYF.

The chain has TRBV12-3 or TRBV12-4 and TRBJ1-5, with 8 bases matching TRBD1. V lost 5 bases to trimming and J lost 6 bases; unmatched junction nucleotides: 6. The length of the CDR3 is 14 residues. CDR3 loop: CASSTRDRSQPQHF. The CDR3 DNA reads TGTGCCAGCAGTACTCGGGACAGGAGTCAGCCCCAGCATTTT.

This clonotype was seen many times. This chain uses TRBV24-1 with TRBJ2-1; D remains unclear. Germline values: CDR1 KGHDR, CDR2 SFDVKD. V shed 7 bases and J shed 3 bases, with 12 bases lying between them. CDR3 length equals 14 residues. CDR3 residues: CATRSNTNYNEQFF. CDR3 nucleotide sequence: TGTGCCACCAGGTCGAACACTAACTACAATGAGCAGTTCTTC.

This clonotype was observed at least ten times. V and J are TRBV27 and TRBJ1-3; D remains unclear. In germline, CDR1 is MNHEY, CDR2 SMNVEV (reference sequence). The CDR3 has 11 residues. V was cut by 6 bases and J by 7 bases, with 7 bases left in between. CDR3 sequence (DNA): TGTGCCAGCAGCACCGGTAACACCATATATTTT. Amino acid sequence: CASSTGNTIYF.

V and J are TRBV4-2 and TRBJ2-5; the D gene is possibly TRBD2 (6 bases). V lost 0 bases, J lost 2 bases, and 10 bases lay in between. CDR1 is LGHNA and CDR2 is YNFKEQ in the germline V gene. The CDR3 is 15 residues long. CDR3: CASSQDRGLQETQYF. The CDR3 DNA follows: TGTGCCAGCAGCCAAGACCGGGGACTGCAAGAGACCCAGTACTTC.

The V and J genes are TRBV6-2 or TRBV6-3 and TRBJ1-2; 7 bases line up with TRBD1. The CDR3 has 13 amino acids. Germline V gene data show CDR1 as MNHEY and CDR2 as SVGEGT. Unmatched junction bases numbered 1, after V lost 0 bases and J lost 6 bases. This CDR3 reads CASSYSRGNGYTF. CDR3 DNA: TGTGCCAGCAGTTACTCCAGGGGGAATGGCTACACCTTC.

This clonotype has more than one count but fewer than ten. The V gene is TRBV5-1, the J gene TRBJ1-1; tentatively, D is TRBD1 (5 bases). The length of the CDR3 is 14 residues. Germline CDR1 reads SGHRS; CDR2 reads YFSETQ. V lost 1 base, J lost 6 bases, and 13 bases lay in between. CDR3 loop: CASSLIGGIAEAFF. CDR3 DNA: TGCGCCAGCAGCTTGATTGGGGGGATCGCTGAAGCTTTCTTT.

The V call is TRBV9, the J call TRBJ2-1; D possibly uses TRBD1 or TRBD2 (5 bases each). The CDR3 covers 17 residues. CDR1 and CDR2 from the germline V gene are SGDLS and YYNGEE. Deletions cut 8 bases from V and 0 bases from J, with 21 bases between. CDR3 loop: CASTLRDGISSYNEQFF. CDR3 sequence (DNA): TGTGCCAGTACCTTACGGGACGGGATAAGCTCCTACAATGAGCAGTTCTTC.

This clonotype has just a few counts. The chain carries TRBV27 and TRBJ1-5, with D possibly being TRBD1 (5 bases). Germline V gene sequence: CDR1 MNHEY, CDR2 SMNVEV (reference sequence). The CDR3 runs to 15 residues. Trimming left V 0 bases short and J 3 bases short, with 9 bases between. The DNA for the CDR3 is TGTGCCAGCAGTTTATCTTCAGGACACAATCAGCCCCAGCATTTT. Translated: CASSLSSGHNQPQHF.

This clonotype was seen only a few times. This chain connects TRBV9 to TRBJ1-1, with D uncertain. The CDR3 runs 13 residues. V was clipped by 3 bases and J by 0 bases, with 6 bases between them. Germline CDR1 and CDR2: SGDLS and YYNGEE. This CDR3 reads CASSARMNTEAFF. The CDR3 bases are TGTGCCAGCAGCGCCAGAATGAACACTGAAGCTTTCTTT.

This clonotype has ten or more counts. The V and J genes are TRBV28 and TRBJ2-7, with TRBD2 identical over 7 bases. Looked up from germline, CDR1 is MDHEN and CDR2 is SYDVKM. The length of the CDR3 is 18 residues. The V segment lost 7 bases and the J segment 2 bases; nucleotides outside the gene matches: 20. The CDR3 nucleotides are TGTGCCAGCAAGTTTAGGGGACTGGGGCTAGCGGTTCCCTACGAGCAGTACTTC. It codes for CASKFRGLGLAVPYEQYF.

This clonotype has a count of ten or more. This rearrangement joins TRBV30 to TRBJ2-7, with D unresolved. This CDR3 comprises 11 residues. The V gene lost 5 bases and the J gene lost 3 bases, with 8 bases spanning the gap. CDR1 and CDR2 from the germline V gene are GTSNPN and SVGIG (reference sequence). This CDR3 reads CAWGRIYEQYF. The CDR3 DNA follows: TGTGCCTGGGGTCGGATCTACGAGCAGTACTTC. Looking up the rest from reference TRBV30 and TRBJ2-7 gives the full variable domain: SQTIHQWPATLVQPVGSPLSLECTVEGTSNPNLYWYRQAAGRGLQLLFYSVGIGQISSEVPQNLSASRPQDRQFILSSKKLLLSDSGFYLCAWGRIYEQYFGPGTRLTVT.

This clonotype came up many times. This rearrangement joins TRBV20-1 to TRBJ2-5, with D possibly matching TRBD2 (6 bases). V was clipped by 0 bases and J by 1 base, with 24 bases between them. Germline-derived CDR1 and CDR2 are DFQATT and SNEGSKA (reference sequence). The CDR3 extends over 19 amino acids. CDR3 bases: TGCAGTGCTAGAGATTCAACGGGGGATAGCGGTCCATTCCAAGAGACCCAGTACTTC. It codes for CSARDSTGDSGPFQETQYF.

The chain couples TRBV29-1 to TRBJ1-2; D is unresolved. V lost 5 bases to trimming and J lost 4 bases, with 17 bases between them. The V gene's germline CDR1 is SQVTM and CDR2 ANQGSEA. The length of the CDR3 is 14 residues. The CDR3 reads CSVYAPEKFYGYTF. The CDR3 coding sequence is TGCAGCGTTTATGCGCCGGAGAAATTCTATGGCTACACCTTC.

The sample holds a few counts of this clonotype. This rearrangement joins TRBV4-1 to TRBJ2-3; D may be TRBD2 (5 bases). V lost 4 bases, J lost 2 bases, and 13 bases lay in between. This CDR3 region has 15 residues. Germline-derived CDR1 and CDR2 are MGHRA and YSYEKL. CDR3 DNA sequence: TGCGCCAGCAGCCTCGAGGGCAGAACCACAGATACGCAGTATTTT. Translated: CASSLEGRTTDTQYF.

This clonotype was picked up one time. The chain links TRBV30 to TRBJ2-1; possible D gene TRBD2, 5 bases. The CDR3 is 15 residues long. Germline loops: CDR1 GTSNPN, CDR2 SVGIG (reference sequence). V lost 0 bases and J lost 2, with 11 bases in between. The CDR3 DNA reads TGTGCCTGGAGTGTATGGGAGTTTCCCTACAATGAGCAGTTCTTC. Translated: CAWSVWEFPYNEQFF.

The V gene is TRBV6-5, the J gene TRBJ2-1, with 8 bases fitting TRBD1. Unmatched junction bases numbered 3, after V lost 2 bases and J lost 6 bases. Germline CDR1 and CDR2: MNHEY and SVGAGI. The CDR3 has 14 residues. The DNA of the CDR3 is TGTGCCAGCAGTTACCCGGACAGGGTCAATGAGCAGTTCTTC. It is translated as CASSYPDRVNEQFF.

This clonotype was seen ten or more times. The V gene is TRBV20-1, the J gene TRBJ2-1; 8 nucleotides match TRBD2. Trimming took 6 bases from V and 6 from J; bases not matched to a gene: 4. CDR3 length equals 12 residues. Germline V gene lookup returns CDR1 DFQATT and CDR2 SNEGSKA (reference sequence). The CDR3 DNA is TGCAGTGCAAGGACTAGCTCCAATGAGCAGTTCTTC. It translates to CSARTSSNEQFF.

This clonotype was observed at least ten times. The DNA for the CDR3 is TGTGCCAGCATTAAAACAGGACGCCCTTACAATGAGCAGTTCTTC. This gives the protein CASIKTGRPYNEQFF. The gene calls are TRBV27 and TRBJ2-1; maybe TRBD1 (5 bases). Trimming shortened V by 7 bases and J by 4 bases, and 17 bases separated the two germline ends. Germline lookup yields CDR1 MNHEY and CDR2 SMNVEV (reference sequence). The CDR3 loop spans 15 amino acids.